The 31 T cell receptor beta chains reported below all come from one sample, sequenced in a study of Graves' ophthalmopathy and Graves' hyperthyroidism. The TCR beta CDR3 regions underwent amplification from RNA transcripts. The workflow started with a first-round RT-PCR run with HTBI primers and then moved on to a second-round multiplex PCR. TCRdb called the multiplex PCR reads again in MiXCR, with one record for every CDR3 protein. The sample lists roughly 600,000 distinct CDR3 sequences; 39% were seen once. The source material was peripheral blood or thyroid tissue (not recorded which). The receptors come from an adult man with Graves' hyperthyroidism.

This chain joins TRBV7-9 and TRBJ1-1, with D maybe TRBD2 (6 bases). Judging by the DNA end, TRBJ2-3 fits better; the J call may be wrong. This CDR3 contains 15 residues. From germline, CDR1 is SEHNR and CDR2 FQNEAQ (reference sequence). Written as DNA, the CDR3 is TGTGCCAGCAGCTTCCCAGGAGGGGGCACAGATACGCAGTATTTT. Translated: CASSFPGGGTDTQYF.

This clonotype has a single count. V usage is TRBV2 and J usage is TRBJ2-3; 10 bases line up with TRBD1. This CDR3 is built from 14 residues. The V gene end was trimmed by 6 bases and the J gene end by 7 bases; junction bases not matched to a gene: 7. Germline V lookup: CDR1 SNHLY, CDR2 FYNNEI. DNA for the CDR3: TGTGCCAGCAGACCGACAGGGGGCGTGAATACGCAGTATTTT. It yields the protein CASRPTGGVNTQYF. Variable domain in full (rest from reference TRBV2 and TRBJ2-3): EPEVTQTPSHQVTQMGQEVILRCVPISNHLYFYWYRQILGQKVEFLVSFYNNEISEKSEIFDDQFSVERPDGSNFTLKIRSTKLEDSAMYFCASRPTGGVNTQYFGPGTRLTVL.

The genes are TRBV19 and TRBJ1-1; perhaps TRBD1 as D (5 bases). The CDR3 covers 13 residues. V lost 3 bases to trimming and J lost 5 bases, with 10 bases between them. Germline assignment: CDR1 LNHDA and CDR2 SQIVND (reference sequence). This CDR3 reads CASSIDRKTEAFF. As DNA, the CDR3 is TGTGCCAGTAGTATTGACAGAAAAACTGAAGCTTTCTTT.

Comments on this clonotype: This clone may be a read error of a much larger clone one base away. The chain carries TRBV7-8 and TRBJ2-7; 7 bases line up with TRBD1. Germline CDR1 and CDR2: SGHVS and FQNEAQ. This CDR3 is 13 amino acids long. The V segment lost 6 bases and the J segment 5 bases; nucleotides outside the gene matches: 7. DNA for the CDR3: TGTGCCAGCAGACAAGGACAGGACCACGAGCAGTACTTC. Its translation: CASRQGQDHEQYF.

This clonotype was found many times. The chain employs TRBV20-1 and TRBJ2-7; TRBD2 matches 8 bases. The CDR3 length is 17 residues. Germline values: CDR1 DFQATT, CDR2 SNEGSKA (reference sequence). J lost 0 bases, V lost 2 bases, and 12 bases had no gene match. The CDR3, as DNA: TGCAGTGCTAGATCGGGGGTAGCGGGATTTTTCTCCTACGAGCAGTACTTC. This translates into CSARSGVAGFFSYEQYF.

Note on this clonotype: One end of the junction fails to match germline, which may point to a read error. The chain has TRBV7-2 and TRBJ2-7, with TRBD1 identical over 8 bases. The V gene's germline CDR1 is SGHTA and CDR2 FQGNSA. This CDR3 is built from 11 residues. The CDR3 coding sequence is TGTGCCAGCAGTTCCCCGGGACAGGTGTTCTTC. Translation: CASSSPGQVFF.

The chain's CDR3 is CASSLGGGAYGYTF. The CDR3 region has the DNA TGTGCCAGCAGCTTGGGGGGGGGCGCTTATGGCTACACCTTC. The rearrangement links TRBV5-4 to TRBJ1-2, with D maybe TRBD1 (6 bases). Germline values: CDR1 SGHNT, CDR2 YYREEE (reference sequence). Trimming left V 0 bases short and J 5 bases short, with 11 bases between. The CDR3 runs 14 residues.

The chain recombines TRBV6-1 with TRBJ2-2; no firm D call. V lost 11 bases and J 3 bases, leaving 13 bases between the germline ends. This CDR3 has 13 amino acids. Germline loops: CDR1 MNHNS, CDR2 SASEGT. As DNA, the CDR3 is TGTGCCGTGGGTAAGATGGACACCGGGGAGCTGTTTTTT. It codes for CAVGKMDTGELFF.

This clonotype was seen once. A single base separates this from a much larger clone, so it may be a read error. The chain recombines TRBV9 with TRBJ1-5; possible D gene TRBD1, 5 bases. V was clipped by 4 bases and J by 8 bases, with 16 bases between them. This CDR3 comprises 14 residues. Germline CDR1 SGDLS, CDR2 YYNGEE. The CDR3 here is CASSQGDRRKPQHF. CDR3 coding DNA: TGTGCCAGCAGCCAGGGAGACAGAAGGAAGCCCCAGCATTTT.

V usage is TRBV30 and J usage is TRBJ2-5; D call uncertain. The ends were cut back, 0 bases at V and 7 bases at J, with 9 bases in the middle. Germline V gene sequence: CDR1 GTSNPN, CDR2 SVGIG (reference sequence). There are 12 residues in the CDR3. The CDR3 loop is CAWSVLAGTQYF. The CDR3 DNA reads as TGTGCCTGGAGTGTATTGGCCGGGACCCAGTACTTC.

With respect to this clonotype: This may be a read error, as it is one base from a much larger clone. The CDR3 does not end in the conserved phenylalanine or tryptophan, so this is likely a read error. J is TRBJ1-1 and V is TRBV7-6; D is unclear. CDR3 length equals 13 residues. Trimming stripped 3 bases from V and 5 bases from J, with 10 bases between. Germline V lookup: CDR1 SGHVS, CDR2 FNYEAQ. CDR3 bases: TGTGCCAGCAGCTTTGGGGTTTGGACTGAAGCTTTCTCT. As protein: CASSFGVWTEAFS.

The table lists this clonotype with many counts. The V and J genes are TRBV5-8 and TRBJ1-2, with a weak D call TRBD1 (5 bases). Germline CDR1 and CDR2: SGHTS and YDEGEE. The CDR3 is made up of 14 amino acids. Trimming cost V 3 bases and J 5 bases, with 14 bases left between them. This CDR3 is CASSSAGAEYGYTF. The CDR3, as DNA: TGTGCCAGCAGCTCCGCCGGGGCGGAATATGGCTACACCTTC.

This clonotype was observed a single time. J is TRBJ2-7 and V is TRBV10-3, with a weak D call TRBD2 (6 bases). The CDR3 loop spans 14 amino acids. Trimming took 5 bases from V and 1 from J, leaving 12 bases between them. Germline assignment: CDR1 ENHRY and CDR2 SYGVKD. CDR3 nucleotide sequence: TGTGCCATCAGTTTCGTCGGGGGATCCTACGAGCAGTACTTC. Residues: CAISFVGGSYEQYF.

Ten or more counts support this clonotype. The CDR3 ends on some other residue instead of the conserved phenylalanine or tryptophan, so this is likely a read error. This sequence joins TRBV29-1 and TRBJ1-1; no reliable D call. CDR3 length: 15 amino acids. The germline V and J ends were trimmed by 0 bases and 0 bases, with 11 bases remaining between them. CDR1 and CDR2 (germline): SQVTM, ANQGSEA. The CDR3 region has the DNA TGCAGCGTTGAAGATGCTAGGCCACTGAACACTGAAGCTTTCCTT. Encoded protein: CSVEDARPLNTEAFL.

This chain uses TRBV28 with TRBJ2-2; D not certain. CDR3 length equals 13 residues. V lost 9 bases, J lost 0 bases, and 8 bases lay in between. From germline, CDR1 is MDHEN and CDR2 SYDVKM. This chain's CDR3 is CASHSPNTGELFF. The CDR3 DNA sequence: TGTGCCAGTCACAGCCCGAACACCGGGGAGCTGTTTTTT.

The chain combines TRBV7-9 with TRBJ2-3; TRBD2 agrees at 7 bases. Trimming took 5 bases from V and 6 from J; bases not matched to a gene: 11. The CDR3 has 15 residues. CDR1 is SEHNR, CDR2 FQNEAQ, per germline (reference sequence). The CDR3 nucleotides read TGTGCCAGCAGCCAAGATCGAGCGGGGATGGATACGCAGTATTTT. Protein product: CASSQDRAGMDTQYF.

V usage is TRBV2 and J usage is TRBJ1-1, with D uncertain. The germline V gene encodes CDR1 SNHLY and CDR2 FYNNEI. V lost 6 bases and J 5 bases, leaving 13 bases between the germline ends. The CDR3 length is 13 residues. CDR3 nucleotides: TGTGCCAGCAGCGGACGTTCTGGGACTGAAGCTTTCTTT. It codes for CASSGRSGTEAFF.

This clonotype was seen repeatedly, ten times or more. The chain recombines TRBV5-1 with TRBJ2-2; 7 bases are a match to TRBD2. Germline V lookup: CDR1 SGHRS, CDR2 YFSETQ. The J segment lost 1 base and the V segment lost 4 bases, leaving 4 bases of the junction unmatched. The CDR3 covers 15 residues. The CDR3 nucleotides read TGCGCCAGCAGCGAGACTAGCAGGAACACCGGGGAGCTGTTTTTT. Its protein is CASSETSRNTGELFF.

This clonotype came up many times. This sequence joins TRBV7-8 and TRBJ2-5; D not resolved. The CDR3 extends over 12 amino acids. The germline V and J ends were trimmed by 2 bases and 2 bases, with 3 bases remaining between them. In germline, CDR1 is SGHVS, CDR2 FQNEAQ. Here the CDR3 reads CASSLLQETQYF. The CDR3 DNA follows: TGTGCCAGCAGCTTATTACAAGAGACCCAGTACTTC. The full variable domain, completed using reference TRBV7-8 and TRBJ2-5, is GAGVSQSPRYKVAKRGQDVALRCDPISGHVSLFWYQQALGQGPEFLTYFQNEAQLDKSGLPSDRFFAERPEGSVSTLKIQRTQQEDSAVYLCASSLLQETQYFGPGTRLLVL.

This clonotype was seen ten or more times. The rearrangement uses TRBV7-8 and TRBJ2-6; the D gene is possibly TRBD2 (6 bases). Germline CDR1 is SGHVS and CDR2 is FQNEAQ. Trimming removed 5 bases at V and 1 base at J, with 15 bases between. The CDR3 is made up of 17 amino acids. CDR3 protein: CASSHLGGASGANVLTF. The CDR3 nucleotides are TGTGCCAGCAGCCACCTCGGCGGGGCGTCTGGGGCCAACGTCCTGACTTTC.

The gene calls are TRBV15 and TRBJ1-1, with TRBD1 matching 7 bases. Germline V CDR1 and CDR2: LNHNV, YYDKDF (reference sequence). This CDR3 region has 14 residues. Trimming removed 0 bases from V and 4 bases from J; junction bases left unmatched: 2. The CDR3 region has the DNA TGTGCCACCAGCAGAGACGAGGGGGCCACTGAAGCTTTCTTT. As protein: CATSRDEGATEAFF. Combining the CDR3 with reference TRBV15 and TRBJ1-1 gives the whole variable domain DAMVIQNPRYQVTQFGKPVTLSCSQTLNHNVMYWYQQKSSQAPKLLFHYYDKDFNNEADTPDNFQSRRPNTSFCFLDIRSPGLGDTAMYLCATSRDEGATEAFFGQGTRLTVV.

In this sample, this clonotype turned up many times. The chain carries TRBV29-1 and TRBJ1-2; D is ambiguous. The V gene's germline CDR1 is SQVTM and CDR2 ANQGSEA. Deletions cut 7 bases from V and 2 bases from J, with 20 bases between. The CDR3 extends over 15 amino acids. The CDR3: CSAIRTTINNYGYTF. CDR3 nucleotide sequence: TGCAGCGCCATCAGGACTACCATTAACAACTATGGCTACACCTTC.

This chain connects TRBV2 to TRBJ1-1; 9 nucleotides match TRBD1. V trimming: 6 bases; J trimming: 4 bases; junction bases outside the gene matches: 9. Germline-derived CDR1 and CDR2 are SNHLY and FYNNEI. This CDR3 region has 15 residues. CDR3 in DNA: TGTGCCAGCAGGGGTAACAGGGGGCTCGGCACTGAAGCTTTCTTT. Amino acids: CASRGNRGLGTEAFF.

In regard to this clonotype: At one end the junction does not follow the germline gene, possibly because of a read error. The chain links TRBV10-3 to TRBJ2-2; perhaps TRBD2 as D (6 bases). The CDR3 extends over 14 amino acids. CDR1 ENHRY and CDR2 SYGVKD come from the germline V gene. CDR3 region: CASSLASAPGELFF. The DNA for the CDR3 is TGTGCCAGCAGTTTGGCTAGCGCCCCCGGGGAGCTGTTTTTT.

About this clonotype itself: Given a much more abundant clone one base away, this may be a read error. The chain links TRBV7-9 to TRBJ2-2, with TRBD2 identical over 13 bases. The CDR3 consists of 18 residues. Germline CDR1 is SEHNR and CDR2 is FQNEAQ (reference sequence). Here the CDR3 DNA reads TGTGCCAGCAGCTCCAGGGGAGGGACTAGCGGGATTACCGGGGGGCTGTTTTTT. Translated, it gives CASSSRGGTSGITGGLFF.

A remark on this clonotype: A much larger clonotype is one base distant, so this may be a read error. The chain employs TRBV2 and TRBJ1-3, with D unresolved. The germline gives CDR1 SNHLY, CDR2 FYNNEI. The CDR3 has 15 amino acids. V lost 6 bases and J lost 0, with 12 bases in between. Written as DNA, the CDR3 is TGTGCCAGCAGCCTCGGACCGATCTCTGGAAACACCATATATTTT. Its translation: CASSLGPISGNTIYF.

On this clonotype: The junction shows a germline mismatch at one end, possibly a read error. The chain employs TRBV7-9 and TRBJ2-7; D could derive from TRBD1 or TRBD2 (5 bases each). The CDR3 has 16 residues. Germline assignment: CDR1 SEHNR and CDR2 FQNEAQ (reference sequence). The CDR3 loop reads CASSLPTAGSSYGQYF. The DNA of the CDR3 is TGTGCCAGCAGCTTACCCACGGCAGGGAGCTCCTACGGGCAGTACTTC.

This clonotype appeared many times. This sequence joins TRBV9 and TRBJ1-4, with TRBD1 matching 7 bases. J gave up 7 bases and V 0 bases, and 0 bases lay outside the gene matches. This CDR3 spans 13 amino acids. Germline V lookup: CDR1 SGDLS, CDR2 YYNGEE. Written as DNA, the CDR3 is TGTGCCAGCAGCGTAGGGGACAGTGAAAAACTGTTTTTT. Its protein is CASSVGDSEKLFF.

V is TRBV15 and J is TRBJ1-2; D is undetermined. Trimming cost V 2 bases and J 7 bases, with 14 bases left between them. Per the germline V gene, CDR1 is LNHNV and CDR2 is YYDKDF (reference sequence). This CDR3 has 14 residues. CDR3 protein: CATSRTRLAGGYTF. The CDR3 nucleotides read TGTGCCACCAGCAGAACTCGACTAGCGGGTGGCTACACCTTC.

The V gene is TRBV7-9, the J gene TRBJ1-1, with 11 positions matching TRBD1. The V gene's germline CDR1 is SEHNR and CDR2 FQNEAQ (reference sequence). This CDR3 is built from 17 residues. V trimming: 5 bases; J trimming: 0 bases; junction bases outside the gene matches: 8. The CDR3 reads CASSLGQGANMNTEAFF. In DNA form, the CDR3 reads TGTGCCAGCAGCCTCGGACAGGGGGCAAACATGAACACTGAAGCTTTCTTT.

Comments on this clonotype: A clone one base away is much larger, so this may be a read error. The CDR3 bases are TGCGCCTGCAGCCTAACCCTAGCGGGGGAGAGCCGACCTTACGAGCAGTACTTC. Translated: CACSLTLAGESRPYEQYF. The chain couples TRBV5-1 to TRBJ2-7, with TRBD2 matching over 10 bases. Germline V gene sequence: CDR1 SGHRS, CDR2 YFSETQ. The CDR3 sequence is 18 residues long.